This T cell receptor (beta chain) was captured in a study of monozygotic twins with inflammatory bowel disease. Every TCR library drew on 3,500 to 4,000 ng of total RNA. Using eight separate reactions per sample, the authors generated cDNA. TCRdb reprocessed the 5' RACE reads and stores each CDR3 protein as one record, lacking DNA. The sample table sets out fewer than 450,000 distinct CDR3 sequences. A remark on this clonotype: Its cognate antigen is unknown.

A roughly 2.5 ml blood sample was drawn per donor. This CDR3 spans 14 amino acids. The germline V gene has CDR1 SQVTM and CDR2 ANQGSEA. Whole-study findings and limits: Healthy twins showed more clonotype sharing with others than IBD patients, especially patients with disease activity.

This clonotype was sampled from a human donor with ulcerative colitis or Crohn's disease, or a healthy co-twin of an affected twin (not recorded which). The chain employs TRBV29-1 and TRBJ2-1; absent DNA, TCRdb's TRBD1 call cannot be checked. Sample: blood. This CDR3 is CSVVGGVGTNEQFF.